Listed below are T cell receptor beta chains from one sample, sequenced in a study of metastatic and nonmetastatic thyroid tumors. MiXCR re-clonotyped the PCR reads for TCRdb. The sample includes 20,000 to 25,000 clones, 22% of them seen just once. Sequences were obtained from tumor tissue. The receptors here all came from a female donor with papillary thyroid cancer or a benign thyroid nodule (not recorded which). Some clones in this sample may be carry-over from other donors' samples. CDR3s include the opening cysteine and the closing phenylalanine or tryptophan. The D gene is left open where the match is weak. Size values are once, few and many counts, or a class for expanded clones, and some rows have none.

V gene: TRBV19
J gene: TRBJ2-7
CDR3 length: 14
clone size: few
D gene: TRBD2
CDR3 DNA: TGTGCCAGTAGTATAACTAGCGGGAGCTACGAGCAGTACTTC
CDR3 protein: CASSITSGSYEQYF

V gene: TRBV6-1
J gene: TRBJ2-2
CDR3 length: 13
clone size: few
D gene: TRBD2
CDR3 DNA: TGTGCCAGCAGTCTAGCGGAAACCGGGGAGCTGTTTTTT
CDR3 protein: CASSLAETGELFF

V gene: TRBV5-5
J gene: TRBJ1-2
CDR3 length: 14
clone size: -
D gene: -
CDR3 DNA: TGTGCCAGCAGCTTGCACACCTGGTACTATGGCTACACCTTC
CDR3 protein: CASSLHTWYYGYTF

V gene: TRBV6-4
J gene: TRBJ1-2
CDR3 length: 14
clone size: many
D gene: TRBD1
CDR3 DNA: TGTGCCAGCAGACCGACAGGGCGGGAGGATGGCTACACCTTC
CDR3 protein: CASRPTGREDGYTF

V gene: TRBV24-1
J gene: TRBJ1-4
CDR3 length: 13
clone size: many
D gene: -
CDR3 DNA: TGTGCCACCAAGCGAAAAGGGAATGAAAAACTGTTTTTT
CDR3 protein: CATKRKGNEKLFF

V gene: TRBV7-3
J gene: TRBJ1-2
CDR3 length: 13
clone size: many
D gene: -
CDR3 DNA: TGTGCCAGCAGCCCCGACGCTAACTATGGCTACACCTTC
CDR3 protein: CASSPDANYGYTF

V gene: TRBV20-1
J gene: TRBJ2-3
CDR3 length: 13
clone size: -
D gene: -
CDR3 DNA: TGCAGTGCTAGGGGCTACGGCACAGATACGCAGTATTTT
CDR3 protein: CSARGYGTDTQYF

V gene: TRBV4-2
J gene: TRBJ2-2
CDR3 length: 16
clone size: -
D gene: -
CDR3 DNA: TGTGCCAGCAGCCAAGATGGCTCACGGGAGACCGGGGAGCTGTTTTTT
CDR3 protein: CASSQDGSRETGELFF

V gene: TRBV2
J gene: TRBJ2-1
CDR3 length: 15
clone size: few
D gene: -
CDR3 DNA: TGTGCCAGCACCCTTTCTAGGGGAGGAAACAATGAGCAGTTCTTC
CDR3 protein: CASTLSRGGNNEQFF

V gene: TRBV18
J gene: TRBJ2-1
CDR3 length: 15
clone size: many
D gene: -
CDR3 DNA: TGTGCCAGCTCATTACAGGGCAACTCCTACAATGAGCAGTTCTTC
CDR3 protein: CASSLQGNSYNEQFF

V gene: TRBV20-1
J gene: TRBJ2-1
CDR3 length: 12
clone size: many
D gene: -
CDR3 DNA: TGCAGTGCTAGAGAGGGAGTAACAAGGCAGTTCTTC
CDR3 protein: CSAREGVTRQFF

V gene: TRBV20-1
J gene: TRBJ2-3
CDR3 length: 15
clone size: -
D gene: -
CDR3 DNA: TGCAGTGCTAGAGATCCAATAGCGGGCACAGATACGCAGTATTTT
CDR3 protein: CSARDPIAGTDTQYF

V gene: TRBV12-3/TRBV12-4
J gene: TRBJ1-3
CDR3 length: 17
clone size: many
D gene: -
CDR3 DNA: TGTGCCAGCAGTTTTTCATGGCAGCACTTCTCTGGAAACACCATATATTTT
CDR3 protein: CASSFSWQHFSGNTIYF

V gene: TRBV5-1
J gene: TRBJ2-5
CDR3 length: 17
clone size: -
D gene: TRBD2
CDR3 DNA: TGCGCCAGCAGCTTGGGCACTAGCGGGAGGGCCATAGAGACCCAGTACTTC
CDR3 protein: CASSLGTSGRAIETQYF

V gene: TRBV7-2
J gene: TRBJ1-5
CDR3 length: 15
clone size: many
D gene: -
CDR3 DNA: TGTGCCAGCAGCTTTACAGGGACTAGCAATCAGCCCCAGCATTTT
CDR3 protein: CASSFTGTSNQPQHF

V gene: TRBV7-2
J gene: TRBJ2-3
CDR3 length: 14
clone size: -
D gene: TRBD2
CDR3 DNA: TGTGCCAGCAGCTTTACTAGCGGGGGGGATACGCAGTATTTT
CDR3 protein: CASSFTSGGDTQYF

V gene: TRBV11-1
J gene: TRBJ2-3
CDR3 length: 16
clone size: -
D gene: -
CDR3 DNA: TGTGCCAGCAGCTTAGTAGGGGGTCCCAGCACAGATACGCAGTATTTT
CDR3 protein: CASSLVGGPSTDTQYF

V gene: TRBV5-4
J gene: TRBJ2-7
CDR3 length: 15
clone size: many
D gene: TRBD1
CDR3 DNA: TGTGCCAGCAGCTTGGCGGGACAGAGTACCTACGAGCAGTACTTC
CDR3 protein: CASSLAGQSTYEQYF

V gene: TRBV4-3
J gene: TRBJ1-1
CDR3 length: 14
clone size: medium-sized
D gene: -
CDR3 DNA: TGCGCCAGCAGCCCCGGGGCGGGGGGCACTGAAGCTTTCTTT
CDR3 protein: CASSPGAGGTEAFF

V gene: TRBV6-1
J gene: TRBJ1-6
CDR3 length: 15
clone size: medium-sized
D gene: -
CDR3 DNA: TGTGCCAGCAGGGTGACCGGGACCGGCTATTCACCCCTCCACTTT
CDR3 protein: CASRVTGTGYSPLHF

V gene: TRBV5-5
J gene: TRBJ2-7
CDR3 length: 14
clone size: -
D gene: -
CDR3 DNA: TGTGCCAGCAGCTTTATACAGGCCAGCTACGAGCAGTACTTC
CDR3 protein: CASSFIQASYEQYF

V gene: TRBV27
J gene: TRBJ2-7
CDR3 length: 13
clone size: few
D gene: -
CDR3 DNA: TGTGCCAGCAGAAAACCTTTTATAGGCGAGCAGTACTTC
CDR3 protein: CASRKPFIGEQYF

V gene: TRBV7-3
J gene: TRBJ2-1
CDR3 length: 15
clone size: -
D gene: TRBD1
CDR3 DNA: TGTGCCAGCAGCCTCCGACAGGGGATATCGAATGAGCAGTTCTTC
CDR3 protein: CASSLRQGISNEQFF

V gene: TRBV6-2/TRBV6-3
J gene: TRBJ1-5
CDR3 length: 15
clone size: few
D gene: TRBD1
CDR3 DNA: TGTGCCAGCACCAATCCGGGACAGTGGGGTCAGCCCCAGCATTTT
CDR3 protein: CASTNPGQWGQPQHF

V gene: TRBV11-3
J gene: TRBJ2-7
CDR3 length: 16
clone size: few
D gene: -
CDR3 DNA: TGTGCCAGCAGCCGCCTTGGCCAGGGAGGATCCTACGAGCAGTACTTC
CDR3 protein: CASSRLGQGGSYEQYF

V gene: TRBV7-8
J gene: TRBJ1-2
CDR3 length: 14
clone size: -
D gene: TRBD1
CDR3 DNA: TGTGCCAGCAGCGACAGGGGGACTAACTATGGCTACACCTTC
CDR3 protein: CASSDRGTNYGYTF

V gene: TRBV20-1
J gene: TRBJ2-7
CDR3 length: 15
clone size: -
D gene: -
CDR3 DNA: TGCAGTGCTAGAGATCTAGCCGGTAGCTCCTACGAGCAGTACTTC
CDR3 protein: CSARDLAGSSYEQYF

V gene: TRBV6-1
J gene: TRBJ2-5
CDR3 length: 15
clone size: few
D gene: TRBD2
CDR3 DNA: TGTGCCAGCAGTGAACCCCTCGGGGGAGGGGAGACCCAGTACTTC
CDR3 protein: CASSEPLGGGETQYF

V gene: TRBV12-3/TRBV12-4
J gene: TRBJ2-3
CDR3 length: 14
clone size: few
D gene: -
CDR3 DNA: TGTGCCAGCAGTTTTGTAGGGGGCACAGATACGCAGTATTTT
CDR3 protein: CASSFVGGTDTQYF

V gene: TRBV19
J gene: TRBJ1-1
CDR3 length: 15
clone size: many
D gene: -
CDR3 DNA: TGTGCCAGTAGTATGGGGCCAGGGCTTCGCACTGAAGCTTTCTTT
CDR3 protein: CASSMGPGLRTEAFF

V gene: TRBV3-1
J gene: TRBJ2-1
CDR3 length: 16
clone size: -
D gene: -
CDR3 DNA: TGTGCCAGCAGCCACTTCCCCGGGACGACAATAGATGAGCAGTTCTTC
CDR3 protein: CASSHFPGTTIDEQFF